This T cell receptor (beta chain) was recovered during a study of shared clonotypes between healthy human individuals. General study points: Blood was the sole source, and tissue repertoires probably differ. Generally, naive subsets came out with larger estimated richness than memory subsets.

Clones were sequenced by immunoSEQ multiplex PCR, and TCRdb holds only the in-frame ones, with some missing. The table has some 2.3 million clones, over 85% seen once. On this clone itself: Its cognate antigen is unknown.

The clonotype comes from a man aged 18 to 30 in good health. Some clones in this sample may be carry-over from other donors' samples. Sequenced material: naive CD4+ T cells from PBMCs. Subset meaning: CD45RA+ positively selected.

CDR3 coding DNA: TGTGCCAGCAGCCATAGGAACACTGAAGCTTTCTTT. Its translation: CASSHRNTEAFF. The rearrangement uses TRBV14 and TRBJ1-1, with D uncertain. The CDR3 covers 12 residues. Trimming pared 3 bases from V and 1 base from J, leaving 3 bases between. Germline values: CDR1 SGHDN, CDR2 FVKESK.